Listed below are T cell receptor beta chains from one sample, sequenced in a study of cytomegalovirus exposure and HLA in healthy donors. This table comes from immunoSEQ multiplex PCR, and its TCRdb copy is limited to in-frame clones, with some not included. Of 150,000 to 250,000 clones listed, 65% to 90% were seen once; the top ten hold about 2.3%. Input material: PBMCs. The receptors were gathered from a woman between 45 and 60 years old in good health and CMV-seronegative. The CDR3 runs from the conserved cysteine through the conserved F or W. D genes are given only for firm matches.

j_call: TRBJ1-3
v_call: TRBV6-5
d_call: .
cdr3_nt: TGTGCCAGCAGTTACGGAGGGGCGGGCGGAAACACCATATATTTT
cdr3_aa: CASSYGGAGGNTIYF

j_call: TRBJ1-1
v_call: TRBV5-8
d_call: TRBD1
cdr3_nt: TGTGCCAGCAGCTCCCTGGCAGGGGGATTCGACACTGAAGCTTTCTTT
cdr3_aa: CASSSLAGGFDTEAFF

j_call: TRBJ2-3
v_call: TRBV25-1
d_call: TRBD1
cdr3_nt: TGTGCCAGCAGTGTACAGGGGCGGACAGATACGCAGTATTTT
cdr3_aa: CASSVQGRTDTQYF

j_call: TRBJ2-1
v_call: TRBV7-9
d_call: .
cdr3_nt: TGTGCCAGCCTTAGCGGATACAATGAGCAGTTCTTC
cdr3_aa: CASLSGYNEQFF

j_call: TRBJ1-1
v_call: TRBV10-3
d_call: .
cdr3_nt: TGTGCCATCAGTGAATCGGGGTATGGCACTGAAGCTTTCTTT
cdr3_aa: CAISESGYGTEAFF

j_call: TRBJ1-5
v_call: TRBV2
d_call: TRBD1
cdr3_nt: TGTGCCAGCAGTGATCGGGCGGGACAGACCAATCAGCCCCAGCATTTT
cdr3_aa: CASSDRAGQTNQPQHF

j_call: TRBJ2-1
v_call: TRBV6-5
d_call: TRBD1
cdr3_nt: TGTGCCAGCAGATTGGACAGGGCCGAGTTCTTC
cdr3_aa: CASRLDRAEFF

j_call: TRBJ2-1
v_call: TRBV6-5
d_call: TRBD2
cdr3_nt: TGTGCCAGCAGCCTTGTTAGCGGGAGGGCCAATGAGCAGTTCTTC
cdr3_aa: CASSLVSGRANEQFF

j_call: TRBJ2-7
v_call: TRBV25-1
d_call: TRBD1
cdr3_nt: TGTGCCAGCAGTCCACCGGCCGGGACAGGGGAGGAAGAGCAGTACTTC
cdr3_aa: CASSPPAGTGEEEQYF

j_call: TRBJ1-5
v_call: TRBV19
d_call: .
cdr3_nt: TGTGCCAGTAGTATAGGAGGCTTCAATCAGCCCCAGCATTTT
cdr3_aa: CASSIGGFNQPQHF